Listed here are 27 T cell receptor beta chains from one sample, sequenced in a study of blood T cell repertoires in COVID-19. Libraries were prepared by immunoSEQ multiplex PCR; TCRdb keeps only in-frame clonotypes and omits some of them. This sample carries 200,000 to 300,000 clones, about 80% of them seen once, and the ten largest clones take over 1.5%. What was sequenced was peripheral blood. Receptors were obtained from a woman of 80 years or more with acute or convalescent COVID-19.

V gene TRBV11-2 combines with J gene TRBJ2-7, with 10 nucleotides matching TRBD1. The ends lost 5 bases at V and 4 bases at J; junction bases unmatched: 5. The germline CDR1 and CDR2 sequences are SGHAT and FQNNGV. The CDR3 loop spans 14 amino acids. CDR3 DNA: TGTGCCAGCAGCATGACAGGGGGCTGGTACGAGCAGTACTTC. It translates to CASSMTGGWYEQYF.

This rearrangement joins TRBV19 to TRBJ1-2; no clear D. Germline V CDR1 and CDR2: LNHDA, SQIVND (reference sequence). The length of the CDR3 is 14 residues. Trimming took 4 bases from V and 4 from J, leaving 13 bases between them. The CDR3 loop reads CASSTPSQVYGYTF. DNA of the CDR3: TGTGCCAGTAGTACACCCTCCCAGGTCTATGGCTACACCTTC.

The chain links TRBV30 to TRBJ2-1; TRBD2 agrees at 8 bases. In germline, CDR1 is GTSNPN, CDR2 SVGIG (reference sequence). The junction had 5 bases not matched to a gene; V was cut back by 5 bases and J by 5 bases. The CDR3 has 13 residues. This CDR3 reads CAWERGRNNEQFF. The CDR3 nucleotides read TGTGCCTGGGAGCGGGGGCGAAACAATGAGCAGTTCTTC.

The chain recombines TRBV3-1 (or the pseudogene TRBV3-2) with TRBJ2-3; tentative D call: TRBD1 (6 bases). CDR3 length: 15 amino acids. Looked up from germline, CDR1 is LGHDT and CDR2 is YNNKEL (reference sequence). Deletions cut 6 bases from V and 1 base from J, with 14 bases between. The CDR3 spells CASRGRGRGTDTQYF. The CDR3 DNA follows: TGTGCCAGCAGGGGCAGGGGTAGAGGCACAGATACGCAGTATTTT.

CDR3 region: CATSDWKGLEGYTF. The CDR3 DNA sequence: TGTGCCACCAGTGATTGGAAGGGGCTGGAGGGCTACACCTTC. V and J are TRBV24-1 and TRBJ1-2, with D tentatively TRBD1 (5 bases). Germline loops: CDR1 KGHDR, CDR2 SFDVKD. The CDR3 loop spans 14 amino acids. Trimming took 2 bases from V and 8 from J, leaving 14 bases between them.

This clone was counted between two and nine times. V is TRBV9 and J is TRBJ1-1, with a weak D call TRBD1 (6 bases). Germline CDR1 is SGDLS and CDR2 is YYNGEE. This CDR3 contains 16 residues. The ends were cut back, 3 bases at V and 3 bases at J, with 18 bases in the middle. In DNA, the CDR3 is TGTGCCAGCAGCGGAGGGGACACCCGAAGGGACACTGAAGCTTTCTTT. It is translated as CASSGGDTRRDTEAFF.

This clone was counted only a few times. The rearrangement uses TRBV6-5 and TRBJ2-1, with D unclear. Germline V CDR1 and CDR2: MNHEY, SVGAGI. V dropped 2 bases and J dropped 6 bases, with 8 bases sitting between them. This CDR3 has 13 residues. CDR3 in DNA: TGTGCCAGCAGTTACCCCAGGTCCAATGAGCAGTTCTTC. Translating gives CASSYPRSNEQFF.

V is TRBV28 and J is TRBJ1-4; 7 nucleotides line up with TRBD1. The CDR3 runs to 15 residues. Trimming removed 7 bases from V and 0 bases from J; junction bases left unmatched: 5. The V gene's germline CDR1 is MDHEN and CDR2 SYDVKM. CDR3 bases: TGTGCCAGCATTCCTACAGGGGCAACTAATGAAAAACTGTTTTTT. It specifies CASIPTGATNEKLFF.

CDR3 amino acids: CASSLGLAGGLTEQFF. CDR3 bases: TGTGCCAGCAGCTTGGGACTAGCGGGGGGGCTCACTGAGCAGTTCTTC. The V call is TRBV5-4, the J call TRBJ2-1, with 14 bases lining up with TRBD2. The CDR3 spans 16 residues. Losses at the gene ends were 0 bases for V and 9 bases for J; bases not matched to a gene: 5. Per germline, CDR1 SGHNT and CDR2 YYREEE (reference sequence). Drawing the rest from reference TRBV5-4 and TRBJ2-1, the complete variable domain is ETGVTQSPTHLIKTRGQQVTLRCSSQSGHNTVSWYQQALGQGPQFIFQYYREEENGRGNFPPRFSGLQFPNYSSELNVNALELDDSALYLCASSLGLAGGLTEQFFGPGTRLTVL.

The V and J genes are TRBV6-6 and TRBJ1-2, with a tentative D call TRBD1 (6 bases). This CDR3 has 12 residues. In germline, CDR1 is MNHNY, CDR2 SVGAGI (reference sequence). Trimming pared 4 bases from V and 6 bases from J, leaving 9 bases between. The chain's CDR3 is CASSLTGNGYTF. The CDR3 nucleotides are TGTGCCAGCAGTTTAACAGGGAATGGCTACACCTTC.

The chain recombines TRBV11-2 with TRBJ2-5; the D gene is possibly TRBD1 (6 bases). The CDR3 spans 14 residues. The V and J ends lost 6 bases and 5 bases respectively, with 16 bases between them. The germline CDR1 and CDR2 sequences are SGHAT and FQNNGV. This chain's CDR3 is CASRQGSGLETQYF. The CDR3 DNA sequence: TGTGCCAGCAGGCAGGGGAGCGGATTGGAGACCCAGTACTTC.

V usage is TRBV6-5 and J usage is TRBJ1-2, with D possibly being TRBD1 (6 bases). The germline gives CDR1 MNHEY, CDR2 SVGAGI. The CDR3 covers 14 residues. Trimming left V 0 bases short and J 5 bases short, with 10 bases between. The CDR3 nucleotides are TGTGCCAGCAGTTACTCGAAACAGGGTTATGGCTACACCTTC. Protein: CASSYSKQGYGYTF.

This clone turned up a few times. The chain employs TRBV7-2 and TRBJ1-1; unclear D gene. CDR1 is SGHTA, CDR2 FQGNSA, per germline. Trimming shortened V by 1 base and J by 7 bases, and 10 bases separated the two germline ends. The CDR3 runs to 13 residues. CDR3 residues: CASSLVYPSEAFF. In DNA, the CDR3 is TGTGCCAGCAGCTTAGTATATCCGAGTGAAGCTTTCTTT.

V and J are TRBV18 and TRBJ2-7, with D perhaps matching TRBD2 (5 bases). The CDR3 has 13 amino acids. Germline lookup yields CDR1 KGHSH and CDR2 LQKENI. Trimming removed 4 bases from V and 4 bases from J, with 11 bases in between. The CDR3 loop is CASSLLERYEQYF. The CDR3 DNA sequence: TGTGCCAGCTCACTACTAGAACGGTACGAGCAGTACTTC.

The chain couples TRBV7-6 to TRBJ2-3; D possibly corresponds to TRBD1 (6 bases). The CDR3 has 16 amino acids. Trimming left V 5 bases short and J 0 bases short, with 15 bases between. Germline V gene sequence: CDR1 SGHVS, CDR2 FNYEAQ. CDR3 nucleotide sequence: TGTGCCAGCAGCGCAAACAGGGATACAAGCACAGATACGCAGTATTTT. This sequence encodes CASSANRDTSTDTQYF.

J is TRBJ1-2 and V is TRBV6-6; D gene unclear. Trimming removed 5 bases from V and 8 bases from J, with 15 bases in between. The CDR3 totals 13 residues. Germline-derived CDR1 and CDR2 are MNHNY and SVGAGI (reference sequence). The CDR3 DNA reads as TGTGCCAGCAGTCACCGGGATCCGAGGGGCTACACCTTC. Translation gives CASSHRDPRGYTF.

The chain joins TRBV6-4 to TRBJ2-7, with 7 bases fitting TRBD2. Trimming removed 6 bases from V and 5 bases from J; junction bases left unmatched: 13. This CDR3 contains 15 residues. CDR1 MRHNA and CDR2 SNTAGT come from the germline V gene. The CDR3 sequence: CASRTKRDIFHEQYF. CDR3 bases: TGTGCCAGCAGGACCAAGCGGGATATTTTTCACGAGCAGTACTTC.

This clone was observed once. The chain links TRBV29-1 to TRBJ1-6, with 7 bases matching TRBD1. The CDR3 has 13 residues. Trimming removed 6 bases from V and 6 bases from J; junction bases left unmatched: 5. Germline-derived CDR1 and CDR2 are SQVTM and ANQGSEA. The CDR3 loop is CSVADRANSPLHF. CDR3 in DNA: TGCAGCGTGGCTGACAGGGCTAATTCACCCCTCCACTTT.

The chain joins TRBV5-5 to TRBJ2-3; 12 bases match TRBD1. V shed 5 bases, J shed 5 bases, and the junction held 6 bases outside the gene matches. CDR3 length: 15 residues. CDR1 is SGHKS, CDR2 YYEKEE, per germline (reference sequence). In nucleotides, the CDR3 is TGTGCCAGCAGTCGGGACAGGGGGCAGGTAGATACGCAGTATTTT. Translating gives CASSRDRGQVDTQYF.

CDR3 sequence: CASSLEQGGNQPQHF. The CDR3 nucleotides read TGTGCCAGCAGCTTAGAACAAGGGGGCAATCAGCCCCAGCATTTT. V usage is TRBV7-6 and J usage is TRBJ1-5, with a possible D match to TRBD1 (5 bases). Looked up from germline, CDR1 is SGHVS and CDR2 is FNYEAQ. V lost 1 base, J lost 2 bases, and 9 bases lay in between. The CDR3 contains 15 residues.

Here the CDR3 reads CASSRTSGRTDTQYF. The DNA for the CDR3 is TGTGCCAGCAGCCGGACTAGCGGCCGCACAGATACGCAGTATTTT. The genes are TRBV7-3 and TRBJ2-3, with TRBD2 matching 10 bases. Looked up from germline, CDR1 is SGHTA and CDR2 is FQGTGA. This CDR3 is 15 amino acids long. V shed 5 bases and J 1 base; nucleotides not matched to a gene: 3.

V usage is TRBV18 and J usage is TRBJ2-3, with 8 bases matching TRBD2. The CDR3 is 15 residues long. Germline V gives CDR1 KGHSH, CDR2 LQKENI. The V and J ends lost 4 bases and 4 bases, in that order; junction bases with no gene match: 7. CDR3 sequence reads: CASSRGAGGADTQYF. For the CDR3, the DNA is TGTGCCAGCTCACGAGGTGCGGGAGGTGCAGATACGCAGTATTTT.

The chain couples TRBV7-2 to TRBJ1-2, with TRBD1 matching over 7 bases. The CDR3 is 15 residues long. V gave up 5 bases and J gave up 4 bases; unmatched junction bases: 10. The germline gives CDR1 SGHTA, CDR2 FQGNSA. The CDR3 loop reads CASSAPRTGGYGYTF. In DNA, the CDR3 is TGTGCCAGCAGCGCACCACGGACAGGCGGCTATGGCTACACCTTC.

The rearrangement links TRBV6-1 to TRBJ1-2; D is perhaps TRBD1 (5 bases). The V gene's germline CDR1 is MNHNS and CDR2 SASEGT. V gave up 0 bases and J gave up 0 bases, with 5 bases separating them. CDR3 size: 14 residues. The CDR3 nucleotides are TGTGCCAGCAGTGAAGCAGGGGCTAACTATGGCTACACCTTC. Its protein product is CASSEAGANYGYTF.

This rearrangement joins TRBV5-1 to TRBJ2-7; D perhaps matches TRBD1 (6 bases). The V end lost 0 bases, the J end lost 2 bases, and 15 bases lay between the germline ends. CDR1 and CDR2 from the germline V gene are SGHRS and YFSETQ. This CDR3 has 16 residues. This CDR3 is CASSLDPPRGPYEQYF. CDR3 DNA sequence: TGCGCCAGCAGCTTGGACCCGCCCAGGGGCCCCTACGAGCAGTACTTC.

The rearrangement joins TRBV7-2 to TRBJ2-7, with 7 nucleotides matching TRBD2. The germline V gene has CDR1 SGHTA and CDR2 FQGNSA. V lost 3 bases to trimming and J lost 0 bases; unmatched junction nucleotides: 11. The CDR3 spans 17 residues. The CDR3 DNA is TGTGCCAGCAGCTTGGGGCTAGCGGCCCGAAGCTCCTACGAGCAGTACTTC. It yields the protein CASSLGLAARSSYEQYF.

This clone was counted a single time. The rearrangement joins TRBV19 to TRBJ1-2; 7 bases fit TRBD1. The CDR3 spans 12 residues. Germline V gene lookup returns CDR1 LNHDA and CDR2 SQIVND (reference sequence). The V gene end was trimmed by 7 bases and the J gene end by 8 bases; junction bases not matched to a gene: 7. CDR3 sequence (DNA): TGTGCCAGTAAGACAGGGTTAGGAGGCTACACCTTC. It encodes CASKTGLGGYTF.